Shown below are 32 T cell receptor beta chains from a single sample sequenced in a study of blood T cell repertoires in COVID-19. The table came from immunoSEQ multiplex PCR; TCRdb's copy has only in-frame clones and leaves some out. The sample contains tens of thousands of clones, roughly 82% of which appear only once. The source material was peripheral blood. These receptors all come from a man aged 60-69 years with acute or convalescent COVID-19.

This sequence joins TRBV3-1 (or the pseudogene TRBV3-2) and TRBJ1-3; possible D gene TRBD1, 5 bases. CDR1 is LGHDT and CDR2 is YNNKEL in the germline V gene (reference sequence). V was clipped by 3 bases and J by 9 bases, with 12 bases between them. The length of the CDR3 is 13 residues. The CDR3 region has the DNA TGTGCCAGCAGCCAGAGGGGCGGGGGCACCATATATTTT. Its protein is CASSQRGGGTIYF.

This clone was recorded a few times. This sequence joins TRBV2 and TRBJ1-4; 9 bases line up with TRBD1. Germline CDR1 and CDR2: SNHLY and FYNNEI. The trim removed 6 bases at V and 3 bases at J, leaving 8 bases unmatched. The CDR3 is 16 residues long. The CDR3 DNA follows: TGTGCCAGCAGGAGACAGGGGGGTGTCTCTAATGAAAAACTGTTTTTT. It yields the protein CASRRQGGVSNEKLFF.

The chain employs TRBV11-2 and TRBJ2-1; D might be TRBD1 (6 bases). This CDR3 spans 14 amino acids. Germline V gives CDR1 SGHAT, CDR2 FQNNGV. V shed 7 bases and J shed 7 bases, with 17 bases lying between them. DNA for the CDR3: TGTGCCAGCACCGACCCAGGGGCCGTTAATGAGCAGTTCTTC. Amino acids: CASTDPGAVNEQFF.

The chain carries TRBV10-2 and TRBJ2-1, with 9 nucleotides matching TRBD2. Trimming removed 3 bases from V and 5 bases from J; junction bases left unmatched: 5. The CDR3 is made up of 15 amino acids. Germline V gene sequence: CDR1 WSHSY, CDR2 SAAADI. The CDR3: CASSEMSSGNNEQFF. CDR3 coding DNA: TGCGCCAGCAGTGAAATGTCTAGCGGGAACAATGAGCAGTTCTTC.

The count of this clone is one. This chain links TRBV9 with TRBJ1-1; D is unclear. This CDR3 region has 15 residues. V dropped 4 bases and J dropped 3 bases, with 16 bases sitting between them. Germline V gene data show CDR1 as SGDLS and CDR2 as YYNGEE. The CDR3: CASSPARAQYTEAFF. The CDR3 nucleotides are TGTGCCAGCAGCCCGGCGAGGGCACAGTACACTGAAGCTTTCTTT.

V gene TRBV11-2 combines with J gene TRBJ2-7, with D perhaps matching TRBD1 (6 bases). The germline V and J ends were trimmed by 1 base and 5 bases, with 12 bases remaining between them. There are 14 residues in the CDR3. CDR1 and CDR2 from the germline V gene are SGHAT and FQNNGV. The CDR3 DNA follows: TGTGCCAGCAGCTTAGCACAGGGTATACACGAGCAGTACTTC. Protein product: CASSLAQGIHEQYF.

V is TRBV18 and J is TRBJ2-1; D is unclear. The CDR3 totals 15 residues. Germline CDR1 and CDR2: KGHSH and LQKENI. The V gene lost 6 bases and the J gene lost 0 bases, with 12 bases spanning the gap. As DNA, the CDR3 is TGTGCCAGCTCGTCCAACGGTTACTCCTACAATGAGCAGTTCTTC. Translated, it gives CASSSNGYSYNEQFF. Full variable domain (missing parts from reference TRBV18 and TRBJ2-1): NAGVMQNPRHLVRRRGQEARLRCSPMKGHSHVYWYRQLPEEGLKFMVYLQKENIIDESGMPKERFSAEFPKEGPSILRIQQVVRGDSAAYFCASSSNGYSYNEQFFGPGTRLTVL.

The chain carries TRBV6-5 and TRBJ2-5, with a tentative D call TRBD2 (5 bases). Germline-derived CDR1 and CDR2 are MNHEY and SVGAGI. The CDR3 covers 12 residues. Trimming left V 8 bases short and J 5 bases short, with 12 bases between. CDR3 sequence: CASSDSGETQYF. The CDR3 nucleotides are TGTGCCAGCTCGGACTCGGGGGAGACCCAGTACTTC.

The sample holds a few counts of this clone. The chain combines TRBV18 with TRBJ1-1; D ambiguous. The germline V gene encodes CDR1 KGHSH and CDR2 LQKENI. The CDR3 is 14 residues long. Trimming removed 5 bases at V and 0 bases at J, with 10 bases between. The CDR3 DNA reads as TGTGCCAGCTCAAGAGAGGCGTTGAACACTGAAGCTTTCTTT. Translation: CASSREALNTEAFF.

The chain uses TRBV7-3 and TRBJ2-3; D is ambiguous. The germline V and J ends were trimmed by 0 bases and 2 bases, with 6 bases remaining between them. CDR3 length: 14 residues. Germline lookup yields CDR1 SGHTA and CDR2 FQGTGA. The CDR3: CASSLTAHTDTQYF. The CDR3 nucleotides are TGTGCCAGCAGCTTAACGGCCCACACAGATACGCAGTATTTT. Using reference TRBV7-3 and TRBJ2-3 for the parts outside the CDR3, the full variable domain is GAGVSQTPSNKVTEKGKYVELRCDPISGHTALYWYRQSLGQGPEFLIYFQGTGAADDSGLPNDRFFAVRPEGSVSTLKIQRTERGDSAVYLCASSLTAHTDTQYFGPGTRLTVL.

This clone was found a few times. This chain links TRBV2 with TRBJ2-2, with TRBD2 matching over 12 bases. J gave up 1 base and V 8 bases, and 2 bases lay outside the gene matches. Germline V CDR1 and CDR2: SNHLY, FYNNEI. This CDR3 has 15 amino acids. This CDR3 is CASSTSGGNTGELFF. CDR3 sequence (DNA): TGTGCCAGCTCGACTAGCGGGGGGAACACCGGGGAGCTGTTTTTT.

This chain links TRBV10-1 with TRBJ2-3; a weak D match, TRBD2 (5 bases). The CDR3 is 15 residues long. CDR1 is WNHNN, CDR2 SYGVQD, per germline (reference sequence). The V end lost 0 bases, the J end lost 2 bases, and 9 bases lay between the germline ends. Written as DNA, the CDR3 is TGCGCCAGCAGTGAGTCGAGGGCCGCCACAGATACGCAGTATTTT. Protein product: CASSESRAATDTQYF.

This chain links TRBV3-1 (or the pseudogene TRBV3-2) with TRBJ2-5; weak D call: TRBD1 (6 bases). The CDR3 runs 14 residues. Trimming pared 4 bases from V and 5 bases from J, leaving 14 bases between. From germline, CDR1 is LGHDT and CDR2 YNNKEL (reference sequence). CDR3 in amino acids: CASSPRQVTETQYF. DNA of the CDR3: TGTGCCAGCAGCCCCAGACAGGTTACGGAGACCCAGTACTTC.

This chain joins TRBV6-1 and TRBJ1-5, with 11 bases that match TRBD1. The CDR3 runs 15 residues. Germline CDR1 MNHNS, CDR2 SASEGT. V dropped 2 bases and J dropped 10; count of bases not matched to a gene: 7. The DNA of the CDR3 is TGTGCCAGCAGTGAAACGGACAGGGGGCTGCTCCCCCAGCATTTT. Amino acid sequence: CASSETDRGLLPQHF.

This clone appeared once. This sequence joins TRBV28 and TRBJ1-6; 10 bases are a match to TRBD1. V gave up 6 bases and J gave up 9 bases; unmatched junction bases: 5. The CDR3 is 14 residues long. Germline V gene data show CDR1 as MDHEN and CDR2 as SYDVKM. CDR3 nucleotide sequence: TGTGCCAGCAGCTCGGGACAGGGGACTTCACCCCTCCACTTT. Translation: CASSSGQGTSPLHF.

This clone was picked up a small number of times. The chain uses TRBV9 and TRBJ1-3; 8 bases agree with TRBD1. This CDR3 contains 16 residues. The V gene's germline CDR1 is SGDLS and CDR2 YYNGEE. The V segment lost 1 base and the J segment 3 bases; nucleotides outside the gene matches: 6. The CDR3 is CASSVIGTGFGNTIYF. The CDR3 DNA reads as TGTGCCAGCAGCGTAATAGGGACAGGCTTTGGAAACACCATATATTTT.

DNA of the CDR3: TGTGCCAGCAGTTCGACCCAGGGGGCTCCTTACAATGAGCAGTTCTTC. Protein sequence: CASSSTQGAPYNEQFF. The V and J genes are TRBV6-5 and TRBJ2-1; TRBD1 agrees at 8 bases. This CDR3 contains 16 residues. Germline CDR1 reads MNHEY; CDR2 reads SVGAGI. V lost 4 bases and J lost 4; bases outside the gene matches: 9.

The chain is built from TRBV18 and TRBJ2-7; 10 positions agree with TRBD1. Trimming took 2 bases from V and 7 from J; bases not matched to a gene: 8. Germline values: CDR1 KGHSH, CDR2 LQKENI. The CDR3 contains 15 residues. The CDR3 region has the DNA TGTGCCAGCTCACCAGAAGGGGACAGGGGTTCGGAGCAGTACTTC. As protein: CASSPEGDRGSEQYF. The complete variable domain, with remaining parts taken from reference TRBV18 and TRBJ2-7, reads NAGVMQNPRHLVRRRGQEARLRCSPMKGHSHVYWYRQLPEEGLKFMVYLQKENIIDESGMPKERFSAEFPKEGPSILRIQQVVRGDSAAYFCASSPEGDRGSEQYFGPGTRLTVT.

Comments on this clone: Other DNA sequences in this specimen translate into the identical CDR3. The CDR3 DNA reads as TGCAGCGTAGGACAGATCCAAGAGACCCAGTACTTC. This sequence encodes CSVGQIQETQYF. This chain links TRBV29-1 with TRBJ2-5; weak D call: TRBD1 (6 bases). Germline CDR1 SQVTM, CDR2 ANQGSEA. Trimming shortened V by 6 bases and J by 1 base, and 9 bases separated the two germline ends. The CDR3 length is 12 residues. The entire variable domain, with the rest obtained from reference TRBV29-1 and TRBJ2-5, is as follows: SAVISQKPSRDICQRGTSLTIQCQVDSQVTMMFWYRQQPGQSLTLIATANQGSEATYESGFVIDKFPISRPNLTFSTLTVSNMSPEDSSIYLCSVGQIQETQYFGPGTRLLVL.

The chain has TRBV19 and TRBJ1-1, with 7 bases lining up with TRBD1. There are 12 residues in the CDR3. With 9 bases clipped from V and 4 bases from J, the junction kept 5 bases outside the gene matches. Germline V CDR1 and CDR2: LNHDA, SQIVND (reference sequence). The CDR3 bases are TGTGCCAGCCAGACAGGGATCACTGAAGCTTTCTTT. It yields the protein CASQTGITEAFF.

CDR3 residues: CASSATSGGSYTQYF. CDR3 DNA sequence: TGTGCCAGCAGCGCGACTAGCGGGGGGTCCTATACGCAGTATTTT. The chain joins TRBV7-2 to TRBJ2-3, with 13 bases that match TRBD2. CDR1 is SGHTA and CDR2 is FQGNSA in the germline V gene. The junction had 6 bases not matched to a gene; V was cut back by 5 bases and J by 7 bases. The CDR3 sequence is 15 residues long.

V and J are TRBV11-2 and TRBJ2-7; tentatively, D is TRBD2 (6 bases). With 1 base removed from V and 3 bases from J, the gap between germline ends came to 10 bases. This CDR3 spans 14 amino acids. Germline V CDR1 and CDR2: SGHAT, FQNNGV. CDR3 loop: CASSLASAYYEQYF. Here the CDR3 DNA reads TGTGCCAGCAGCTTAGCTAGCGCGTACTACGAGCAGTACTTC.

The J gene is TRBJ2-7, the V gene TRBV3-1 (or the pseudogene TRBV3-2), with D perhaps TRBD1 (6 bases). Trimming stripped 4 bases from V and 4 bases from J, with 11 bases between. The CDR3 consists of 13 residues. CDR1 LGHDT and CDR2 YNNKEL come from the germline V gene (reference sequence). The CDR3 region is CASSLGRGYEQYF. The CDR3 DNA is TGTGCCAGCAGCCTTGGTAGGGGGTACGAGCAGTACTTC.

The chain carries TRBV27 and TRBJ2-6; possible D gene TRBD1, 5 bases. This CDR3 spans 16 amino acids. Germline V lookup: CDR1 MNHEY, CDR2 SMNVEV (reference sequence). V lost 0 bases to trimming and J lost 5 bases, with 11 bases between them. CDR3 in amino acids: CASSLSAGFRANVLTF. The DNA of the CDR3 is TGTGCCAGCAGTTTATCAGCAGGGTTTCGGGCCAACGTCCTGACTTTC.

A single count supports this clone. The rearrangement uses TRBV11-3 and TRBJ2-1, with D perhaps matching TRBD2 (5 bases). CDR1 is SGHNT and CDR2 is YENEEA in the germline V gene. The length of the CDR3 is 14 residues. The V gene lost 4 bases and the J gene lost 3 bases, with 10 bases spanning the gap. CDR3 loop: CASSSPAGYNEQFF. In DNA, the CDR3 is TGTGCCAGCAGCTCCCCCGCGGGCTACAATGAGCAGTTCTTC. The full variable domain, with the rest looked up from reference TRBV11-3 and TRBJ2-1, is EAGVVQSPRYKIIEKKQPVAFWCNPISGHNTLYWYLQNLGQGPELLIRYENEEAVDDSQLPKDRFSAERLKGVDSTLKIQPAELGDSAVYLCASSSPAGYNEQFFGPGTRLTVL.

The chain is built from TRBV14 and TRBJ1-2, with D perhaps matching TRBD1 (5 bases). The V gene's germline CDR1 is SGHDN and CDR2 FVKESK. This CDR3 region has 14 residues. With 1 base removed from V and 8 bases from J, the gap between germline ends came to 14 bases. CDR3 sequence reads: CASSQVRGGRGYTF. The CDR3 nucleotides read TGTGCCAGCAGCCAAGTCCGGGGGGGTAGGGGCTACACCTTC.

This chain uses TRBV3-1 (or the pseudogene TRBV3-2) with TRBJ1-3; TRBD1 might be the D (5 bases). The CDR3 contains 16 residues. The V end lost 0 bases, the J end lost 3 bases, and 12 bases lay between the germline ends. CDR1 LGHDT and CDR2 YNNKEL come from the germline V gene (reference sequence). CDR3 amino acids: CASSQDPGGRGNTIYF. The CDR3 nucleotides are TGTGCCAGCAGCCAAGATCCGGGGGGACGTGGAAACACCATATATTTT.

This chain uses TRBV6-6 with TRBJ1-5; weak D call: TRBD1 (6 bases). The V gene lost 4 bases and the J gene lost 4 bases, with 8 bases spanning the gap. Germline V CDR1 and CDR2: MNHNY, SVGAGI (reference sequence). This CDR3 spans 13 amino acids. The CDR3 spells CASSLQGNQPQHF. The CDR3 DNA sequence: TGTGCCAGCAGTTTACAGGGAAATCAGCCCCAGCATTTT.

The J gene is TRBJ2-2, the V gene TRBV7-9; D is possibly TRBD1 (5 bases). V was pared by 4 bases and J by 4 bases, with 13 bases between. The CDR3 consists of 15 residues. CDR1 and CDR2 from the germline V gene are SEHNR and FQNEAQ (reference sequence). CDR3: CASSYYSRGTGELFF. In DNA, the CDR3 is TGTGCCAGCAGCTACTACTCAAGGGGCACCGGGGAGCTGTTTTTT.

The V gene is TRBV5-1, the J gene TRBJ1-2; D perhaps matches TRBD1 (6 bases). Germline lookup yields CDR1 SGHRS and CDR2 YFSETQ. The V end was cut by 1 base, the J end by 9 bases, with 22 bases between. The CDR3 covers 16 residues. The CDR3 loop is CASSLTGGALAESYTF. Written as DNA, the CDR3 is TGCGCCAGCAGCTTGACGGGGGGCGCGTTAGCCGAGAGCTACACCTTC.

CDR3 sequence (DNA): TGTGCCAGTAGTATAGGAGGCTTAAGGGAGCAGTACTTC. Protein sequence: CASSIGGLREQYF. The chain has TRBV19 and TRBJ2-7; D uncertain. The germline CDR1 and CDR2 sequences are LNHDA and SQIVND (reference sequence). V lost 1 base, J lost 7 bases, and 11 bases lay in between. CDR3 length: 13 residues.

As DNA, the CDR3 is TGTGCCAGCACAGTAAATGAGGGGGCCCCCTACGGTCAGCCCCAGCATTTT. Protein sequence: CASTVNEGAPYGQPQHF. This sequence joins TRBV28 and TRBJ1-5, with 7 nucleotides matching TRBD1. Germline CDR1 reads MDHEN; CDR2 reads SYDVKM. This CDR3 is built from 17 residues. The V and J ends lost 7 bases and 6 bases, in that order; junction bases with no gene match: 18.